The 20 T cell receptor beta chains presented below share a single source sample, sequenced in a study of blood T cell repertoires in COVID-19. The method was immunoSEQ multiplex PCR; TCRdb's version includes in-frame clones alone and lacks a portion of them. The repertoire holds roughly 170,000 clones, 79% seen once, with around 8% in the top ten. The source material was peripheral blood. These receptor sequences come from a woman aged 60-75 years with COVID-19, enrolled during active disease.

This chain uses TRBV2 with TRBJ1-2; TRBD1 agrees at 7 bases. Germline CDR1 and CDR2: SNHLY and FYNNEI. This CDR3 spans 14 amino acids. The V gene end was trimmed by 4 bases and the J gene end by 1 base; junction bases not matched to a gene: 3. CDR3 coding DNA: TGTGCCAGCAGTGCCCGACAGGGTAACTATGGCTACACCTTC. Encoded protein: CASSARQGNYGYTF.

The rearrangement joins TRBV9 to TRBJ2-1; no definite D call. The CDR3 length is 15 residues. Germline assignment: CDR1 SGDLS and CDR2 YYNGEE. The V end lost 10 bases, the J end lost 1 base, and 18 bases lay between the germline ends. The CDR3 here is CAGVGVSASYNEQFF. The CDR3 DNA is TGTGCCGGAGTTGGAGTTTCGGCTTCCTACAATGAGCAGTTCTTC. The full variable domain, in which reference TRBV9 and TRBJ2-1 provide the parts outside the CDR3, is DSGVTQTPKHLITATGQRVTLRCSPRSGDLSVYWYQQSLDQGLQFLIQYYNGEERAKGNILERFSAQQFPDLHSELNLSSLELGDSALYFCAGVGVSASYNEQFFGPGTRLTVL.

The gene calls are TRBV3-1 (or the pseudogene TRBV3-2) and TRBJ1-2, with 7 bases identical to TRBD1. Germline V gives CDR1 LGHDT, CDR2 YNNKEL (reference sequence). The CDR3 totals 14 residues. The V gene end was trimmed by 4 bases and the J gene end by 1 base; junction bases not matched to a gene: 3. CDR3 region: CASSPTGDNYGYTF. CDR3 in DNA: TGTGCCAGCAGCCCCACAGGGGATAACTATGGCTACACCTTC.

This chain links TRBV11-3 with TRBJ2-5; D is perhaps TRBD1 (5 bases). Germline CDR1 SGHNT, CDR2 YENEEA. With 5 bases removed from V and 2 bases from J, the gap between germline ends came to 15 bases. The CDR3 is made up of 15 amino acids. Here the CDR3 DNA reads TGTGCCAGCAGCCAGGGCCCCAGTCCACAAGAGACCCAGTACTTC. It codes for CASSQGPSPQETQYF.

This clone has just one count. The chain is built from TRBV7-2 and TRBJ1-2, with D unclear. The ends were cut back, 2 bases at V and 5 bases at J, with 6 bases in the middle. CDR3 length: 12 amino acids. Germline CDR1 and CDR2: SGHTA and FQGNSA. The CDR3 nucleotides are TGTGCCAGCAGCTTAAGTCAGTATGGCTACACCTTC. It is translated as CASSLSQYGYTF.

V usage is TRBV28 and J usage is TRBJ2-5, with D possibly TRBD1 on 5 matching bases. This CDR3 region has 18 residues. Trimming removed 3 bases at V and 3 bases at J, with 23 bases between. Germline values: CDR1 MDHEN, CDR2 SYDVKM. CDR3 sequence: CASSLGPFRWGGKETQYF. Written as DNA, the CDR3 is TGTGCCAGCAGTTTGGGCCCTTTCAGGTGGGGCGGAAAAGAGACCCAGTACTTC.

The CDR3 DNA reads as TGTGCCAGCAGCTCGCTAAACACCGGGGAGCTGTTTTTT. Its protein product is CASSSLNTGELFF. This rearrangement joins TRBV7-6 to TRBJ2-2; no definite D call. This CDR3 region has 13 residues. Germline V gene data show CDR1 as SGHVS and CDR2 as FNYEAQ. The V and J ends lost 4 bases and 2 bases respectively, with 5 bases between them.

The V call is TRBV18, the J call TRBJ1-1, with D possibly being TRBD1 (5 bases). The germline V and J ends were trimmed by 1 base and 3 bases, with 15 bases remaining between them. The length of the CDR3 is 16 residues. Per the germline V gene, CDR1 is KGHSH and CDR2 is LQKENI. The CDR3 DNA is TGTGCCAGCTCACCACGTCAGGGCCCCCCGTACACTGAAGCTTTCTTT. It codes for CASSPRQGPPYTEAFF. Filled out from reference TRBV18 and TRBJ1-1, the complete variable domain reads NAGVMQNPRHLVRRRGQEARLRCSPMKGHSHVYWYRQLPEEGLKFMVYLQKENIIDESGMPKERFSAEFPKEGPSILRIQQVVRGDSAAYFCASSPRQGPPYTEAFFGQGTRLTVV.

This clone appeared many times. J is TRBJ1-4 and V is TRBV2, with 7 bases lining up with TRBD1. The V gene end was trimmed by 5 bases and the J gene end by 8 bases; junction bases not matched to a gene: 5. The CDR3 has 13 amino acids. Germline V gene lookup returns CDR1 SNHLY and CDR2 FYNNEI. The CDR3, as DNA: TGTGCCAGCAGTCGGGACAGACAGGAAAAACTGTTTTTT. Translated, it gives CASSRDRQEKLFF.

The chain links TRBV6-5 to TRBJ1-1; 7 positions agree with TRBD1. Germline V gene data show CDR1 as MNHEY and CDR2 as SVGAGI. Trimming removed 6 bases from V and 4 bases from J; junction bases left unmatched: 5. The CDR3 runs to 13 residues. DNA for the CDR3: TGTGCCAGCAGACTCGACAGGGTCACTGAAGCTTTCTTT. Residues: CASRLDRVTEAFF.

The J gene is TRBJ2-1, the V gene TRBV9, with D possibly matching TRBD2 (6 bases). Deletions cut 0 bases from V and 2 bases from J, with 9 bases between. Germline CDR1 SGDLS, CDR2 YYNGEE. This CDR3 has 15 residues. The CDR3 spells CASSVGGGTYNEQFF. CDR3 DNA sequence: TGTGCCAGCAGCGTAGGGGGAGGTACCTACAATGAGCAGTTCTTC.

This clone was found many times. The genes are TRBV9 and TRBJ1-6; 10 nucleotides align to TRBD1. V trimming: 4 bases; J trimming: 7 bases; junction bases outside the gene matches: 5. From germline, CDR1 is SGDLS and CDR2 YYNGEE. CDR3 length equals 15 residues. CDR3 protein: CASSTGQGTNSPLHF. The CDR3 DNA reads TGTGCCAGCAGCACGGGACAGGGGACAAATTCACCCCTCCACTTT.

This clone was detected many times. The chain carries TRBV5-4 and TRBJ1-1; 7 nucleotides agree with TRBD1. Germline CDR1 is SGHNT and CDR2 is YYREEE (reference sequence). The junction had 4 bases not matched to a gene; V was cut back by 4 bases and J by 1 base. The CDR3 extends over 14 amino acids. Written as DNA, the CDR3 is TGTGCCAGCAGCCGACAGGGAGGGAACACTGAAGCTTTCTTT. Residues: CASSRQGGNTEAFF.

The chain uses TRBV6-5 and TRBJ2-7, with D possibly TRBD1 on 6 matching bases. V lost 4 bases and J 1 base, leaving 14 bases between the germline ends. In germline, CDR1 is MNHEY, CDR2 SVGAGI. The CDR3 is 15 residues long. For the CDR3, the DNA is TGTGCCAGCAGTTGGCGGACAGTAGCTTCCTACGAGCAGTACTTC. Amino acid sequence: CASSWRTVASYEQYF.

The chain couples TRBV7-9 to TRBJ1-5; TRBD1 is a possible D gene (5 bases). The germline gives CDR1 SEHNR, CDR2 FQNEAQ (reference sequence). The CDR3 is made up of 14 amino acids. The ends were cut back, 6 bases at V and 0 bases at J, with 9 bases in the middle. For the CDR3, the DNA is TGTGCCAGCAGTGACAGCAATAGCAATCAGCCCCAGCATTTT. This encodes CASSDSNSNQPQHF.

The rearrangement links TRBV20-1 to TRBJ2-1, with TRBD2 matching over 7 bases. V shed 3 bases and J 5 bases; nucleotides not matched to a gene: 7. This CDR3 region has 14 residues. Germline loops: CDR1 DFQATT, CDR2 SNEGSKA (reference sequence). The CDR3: CSASRGRGHNEQFF. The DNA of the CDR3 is TGCAGTGCTAGTCGAGGGAGGGGCCACAATGAGCAGTTCTTC.

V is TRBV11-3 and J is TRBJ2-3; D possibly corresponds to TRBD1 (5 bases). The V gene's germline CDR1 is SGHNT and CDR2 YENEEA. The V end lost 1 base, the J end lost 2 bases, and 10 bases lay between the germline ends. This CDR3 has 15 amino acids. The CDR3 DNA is TGTGCCAGCAGCTTAGGGGGCCGTCCCACAGATACGCAGTATTTT. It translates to CASSLGGRPTDTQYF.

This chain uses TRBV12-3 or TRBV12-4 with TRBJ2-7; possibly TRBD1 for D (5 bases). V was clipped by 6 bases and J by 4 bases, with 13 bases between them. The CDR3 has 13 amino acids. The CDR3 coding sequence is TGTGCCAGCAGAGACAGTTATCCTTACGAGCAGTACTTC. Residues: CASRDSYPYEQYF.

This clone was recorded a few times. The CDR3 is CASSHIAGAGYEQYF. The CDR3 DNA follows: TGTGCCAGCAGCCACATAGCGGGAGCGGGCTACGAGCAGTACTTC. This chain joins TRBV6-2 or TRBV6-3 and TRBJ2-7; TRBD2 aligns across 9 bases. The germline V gene encodes CDR1 MNHEY and CDR2 SVGEGT. Trimming at V came to 6 bases and at J to 3 bases, leaving 9 bases not matched to a gene. The CDR3 totals 15 residues.

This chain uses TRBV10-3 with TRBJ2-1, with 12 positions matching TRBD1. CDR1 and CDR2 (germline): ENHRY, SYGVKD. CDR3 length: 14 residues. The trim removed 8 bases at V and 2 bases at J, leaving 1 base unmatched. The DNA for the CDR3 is TGTGCCATCGGGGACAGGGGGCCCTACAATGAGCAGTTCTTC. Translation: CAIGDRGPYNEQFF.